Below are 17 T cell receptor beta chains sequenced from a single sample in a study of blood T cells in healthy people across ages. Through a sample-barcoded 5' primer and a J-beta primer mix, a second PCR was run for roughly 7 to 12 cycles. TCRdb reprocessed the 5' RACE reads via MiXCR and lists one record per CDR3 protein. Among about 580,000 distinct CDR3 sequences listed, about 45% were seen once. The sample taken for sequencing was blood. These receptors all come from a man older than 75 in good health.

The chain links TRBV27 to TRBJ2-7; 9 bases match TRBD1. CDR3 length equals 15 residues. Germline assignment: CDR1 MNHEY and CDR2 SMNVEV (reference sequence). Trimming removed 4 bases from V and 2 bases from J; junction bases left unmatched: 6. CDR3 loop: CASSSGTGRTYEQYF. The DNA for the CDR3 is TGTGCCAGCAGTTCCGGGACAGGGCGGACCTACGAGCAGTACTTC.

The V call is TRBV29-1, the J call TRBJ2-5, with D possibly being TRBD2 (6 bases). TRBJ2-7 explains the end of the DNA better; the J call may be wrong. The CDR3 sequence is 13 residues long. Germline V CDR1 and CDR2: SQVTM, ANQGSEA. The DNA of the CDR3 is TGCAGCGTTGAACGGCTAGCGCTCGACGAGCAGTACTTC. Translating it yields CSVERLALDEQYF.

V is TRBV28 and J is TRBJ1-1; D remains ambiguous. CDR3 length equals 11 residues. In germline, CDR1 is MDHEN, CDR2 SYDVKM. The CDR3 nucleotides are TGTGCTACACTCCGGAGCACTGAAGCTTTCTTT. Its protein product is CATLRSTEAFF.

This sequence joins TRBV7-9 and TRBJ1-2; tentatively, D is TRBD1 (5 bases). Germline V gene data show CDR1 as SEHNR and CDR2 as FQNEAQ (reference sequence). Between the trimmed V and J ends, which lost 8 bases and 1 base, there was a span of 11 bases. The CDR3 totals 13 residues. In DNA form, the CDR3 reads TGTGCCAGCGGGCCAGGGTTTAACTATGGCTACACCTTC. This translates into CASGPGFNYGYTF.

The DNA of the CDR3 is TGCAGTGCTGGTACTATAAGGCCGGAGACCCAGTACTTC. Amino acids: CSAGTIRPETQYF. The V gene is TRBV20-1, the J gene TRBJ2-5, with D hard to call. The CDR3 covers 13 residues. V dropped 5 bases and J dropped 5 bases, with 15 bases sitting between them. Germline CDR1 reads DFQATT; CDR2 reads SNEGSKA (reference sequence).

This chain uses TRBV6-2 or TRBV6-3 with TRBJ2-7; the match to TRBD2 covers 9 bases. With V trimmed by 3 bases and J by 4 bases, 7 bases remained unmatched. Germline CDR1 is MNHEY and CDR2 is SVGEGT. The CDR3 has 15 residues. CDR3 sequence: CASSYGSGGRYEQYF. CDR3 DNA sequence: TGTGCCAGCAGTTATGGTAGCGGGGGAAGGTACGAGCAGTACTTC.

This sequence joins TRBV5-5 and TRBJ2-3; D remains unclear. CDR1 and CDR2 (germline): SGHKS, YYEKEE (reference sequence). The CDR3 runs 14 residues. V was trimmed by 1 base and J by 0 bases, leaving 6 bases between them. The CDR3 nucleotides read TGTGCCAGCAGCTTGATTCCTAGCACAGATACGCAGTATTTT. Translating gives CASSLIPSTDTQYF.

This rearrangement joins TRBV20-1 to TRBJ2-3; the D is unclear. This CDR3 region has 13 residues. Germline CDR1 and CDR2: DFQATT and SNEGSKA (reference sequence). The CDR3 sequence is CSHLGRGTDTQYF. The CDR3 nucleotides are TGCAGCCACCTCGGCCGTGGCACAGATACGCAGTATTTT.

In this sample, this clonotype turned up once. This chain uses TRBV7-2 with TRBJ2-7; TRBD2 agrees at 9 bases. Germline values: CDR1 SGHTA, CDR2 FQGNSA. The CDR3 has 14 residues. Trimming removed 5 bases from V and 4 bases from J; junction bases left unmatched: 6. The CDR3 is CASSGAGGGYEQYF. The DNA for the CDR3 is TGTGCCAGCAGCGGAGCGGGAGGAGGGTACGAGCAGTACTTC.

V and J are TRBV9 and TRBJ1-2; 7 nucleotides line up with TRBD1. This CDR3 spans 14 amino acids. Germline CDR1 reads SGDLS; CDR2 reads YYNGEE. V gave up 4 bases and J gave up 7 bases; unmatched junction bases: 10. This chain's CDR3 is CASSLTPGGGGYTF. In DNA form, the CDR3 reads TGTGCCAGCAGCCTTACCCCAGGGGGTGGTGGCTACACCTTC. Full variable domain (remainder filled in from reference TRBV9 and TRBJ1-2): DSGVTQTPKHLITATGQRVTLRCSPRSGDLSVYWYQQSLDQGLQFLIQYYNGEERAKGNILERFSAQQFPDLHSELNLSSLELGDSALYFCASSLTPGGGGYTFGSGTRLTVV.

V gene TRBV28 combines with J gene TRBJ1-6; D gene unclear. CDR3 length: 12 residues. Germline CDR1 MDHEN, CDR2 SYDVKM. V dropped 6 bases and J dropped 5 bases, with 5 bases sitting between them. The CDR3 DNA is TGTGCCAGCAGGGGTAATAATTCACCCCTCCACTTT. Translating it yields CASRGNNSPLHF.

This clonotype was detected only a few times. This chain links TRBV4-1 with TRBJ2-5; D could derive from TRBD1 or TRBD2 (5 bases each). CDR3 length: 15 amino acids. V lost 1 base, J lost 5 bases, and 14 bases lay in between. Germline V gene data show CDR1 as MGHRA and CDR2 as YSYEKL. CDR3 sequence: CASSQGGNRWETQYF. In nucleotides, the CDR3 is TGCGCCAGCAGCCAAGGAGGGAACAGGTGGGAGACCCAGTACTTC.

This chain connects TRBV5-6 to TRBJ2-1; 9 positions match TRBD2. Germline CDR1 and CDR2: SGHDT and YYEEEE. Trimming removed 0 bases from V and 2 bases from J; junction bases left unmatched: 3. This CDR3 spans 16 amino acids. This CDR3 reads CASSLDAGGPYNEQFF. The DNA for the CDR3 is TGTGCCAGCAGCTTGGATGCGGGAGGGCCCTACAATGAGCAGTTCTTC. Drawing the rest from reference TRBV5-6 and TRBJ2-1, the complete variable domain is DAGVTQSPTHLIKTRGQQVTLRCSPKSGHDTVSWYQQALGQGPQFIFQYYEEEERQRGNFPDRFSGHQFPNYSSELNVNALLLGDSALYLCASSLDAGGPYNEQFFGPGTRLTVL.

J is TRBJ2-3 and V is TRBV7-2; D gene ambiguous. There are 13 residues in the CDR3. The germline V gene encodes CDR1 SGHTA and CDR2 FQGNSA. Trimming left V 5 bases short and J 6 bases short, with 12 bases between. CDR3 region: CASSPSPLDTQYF. CDR3 bases: TGTGCCAGCAGCCCCTCTCCGTTGGATACGCAGTATTTT.

The chain recombines TRBV27 with TRBJ2-1; 11 bases are shared with TRBD2. Germline CDR1 reads MNHEY; CDR2 reads SMNVEV (reference sequence). V lost 5 bases, J lost 9 bases, and 6 bases stayed unmatched. The CDR3 loop spans 14 amino acids. Here the CDR3 DNA reads TGTGCCAGCAGTATACTAGCGGGAGAGGGTGAGCAGTTCTTC. As protein: CASSILAGEGEQFF.

The rearrangement links TRBV9 to TRBJ2-7; TRBD2 is a possible D gene (5 bases). The CDR3 has 16 residues. V lost 3 bases and J 7 bases, leaving 23 bases between the germline ends. Germline loops: CDR1 SGDLS, CDR2 YYNGEE. The CDR3 DNA reads TGTGCCAGCAGCGCCCAACTAGAACGGTTTGACAATGAGCAGTACTTC. Protein product: CASSAQLERFDNEQYF.

The chain uses TRBV9 and TRBJ1-1; no firm D call. The CDR3 length is 14 residues. CDR1 and CDR2 (germline): SGDLS, YYNGEE. Trimming pared 0 bases from V and 0 bases from J, leaving 6 bases between. The CDR3 DNA sequence: TGTGCCAGCAGCGTAGGTCAGATGAACACTGAAGCTTTCTTT. This translates into CASSVGQMNTEAFF.